These 7 T cell receptor beta chains were all obtained from the same sample, sequenced in a study of regulatory T cells in long-lasting Graves disease (dated by TCRdb to about 2021). Library prep was done by multiplex PCR. TCRdb records Illumina HiSeq 4000 as the sequencer. TCR beta libraries were built with iRepertoire HTBI primers and Arm-PCR amplification of CDR3 regions. TCRdb reran the public reads through fastp at Q25 and MiXCR, keeping productive beta chains. Entries that share a CDR3 protein sequence are merged under the most common genes and DNA. The sample table records over 350,000 distinct CDR3 sequences; around 15% of these occur just once. Roughly 18% of the sample is held by the ten biggest clonotypes. The time point tag for this specimen amounts to: newly diagnosed GD, antithyroid drugs for less than 3 months. For both TCR sequencing and RNA sequencing, RNA was extracted from PBMCs using TRIzol.

This sample was also put to use in a study of T cells in Graves' hyperthyroidism and ophthalmopathy.

The sequenced sample was peripheral blood mononuclear cells (PBMCs), obtained at new diagnosis, from a patient treated with antithyroid drugs. The receptors come from a woman aged 45 to 65 with Graves disease. Donor details come from another sample of the same person, matched by shared clones.

The chain is built from TRBV4-1 and TRBJ2-4; TRBD1 is a possible D gene (5 bases). V was cut by 2 bases and J by 0 bases, with 17 bases left in between. The CDR3 extends over 18 amino acids. The V gene's germline CDR1 is MGHRA and CDR2 YSYEKL. The CDR3 sequence is CASSQTPGQGLAKNIQYF. The DNA for the CDR3 is TGCGCCAGCAGCCAAACCCCGGGCCAGGGTCTAGCCAAAAACATTCAGTACTTC.

This clonotype was seen a few times. The V gene is TRBV28, the J gene TRBJ2-5; maybe TRBD2 (6 bases). The CDR3 consists of 14 residues. Trimming took off 3 bases at V and 5 bases at J, with 13 bases between the two ends. CDR1 MDHEN and CDR2 SYDVKM come from the germline V gene. In DNA, the CDR3 is TGTGCCAGCAGTTTTTTCGCGGGGCCCGAGACCCAGTACTTC. Translated: CASSFFAGPETQYF.

The gene calls are TRBV25-1 and TRBJ2-7; possibly TRBD1 or TRBD2 for D (5 bases each). Trimming stripped 9 bases from V and 4 bases from J, with 19 bases between. There are 14 residues in the CDR3. CDR1 is MGHDK, CDR2 SYGVNS, per germline. CDR3 sequence: CASSRGVWPYEQYF. Here the CDR3 DNA reads TGTGCCAGTTCTAGAGGGGTATGGCCTTACGAGCAGTACTTC.

This clonotype has a count of ten or more. The chain employs TRBV2 and TRBJ1-4; D is uncertain. Germline-derived CDR1 and CDR2 are SNHLY and FYNNEI. The CDR3 runs to 14 residues. With 2 bases removed from V and 0 bases from J, the gap between germline ends came to 4 bases. CDR3 coding DNA: TGTGCCAGCAGTGAACTCACAACTAATGAAAAACTGTTTTTT. Amino acid sequence: CASSELTTNEKLFF.

This clonotype was recorded many times. V and J are TRBV6-1 and TRBJ2-1, with a tentative D call TRBD2 (5 bases). V lost 0 bases and J lost 7, with 7 bases in between. The germline V gene encodes CDR1 MNHNS and CDR2 SASEGT. The CDR3 spans 13 residues. The CDR3, as DNA: TGTGCCAGCAGTGAAGCACGGGGAAATGAGCAGTTCTTC. Amino acid sequence: CASSEARGNEQFF.

With respect to this clonotype: This CDR3 is missing its conserved last phenylalanine or tryptophan, likely due to a read error. The rearrangement links TRBV13 to TRBJ1-6; 9 nucleotides agree with TRBD1. The CDR3 sequence is 15 residues long. The germline CDR1 and CDR2 sequences are PRHDT and FYEKMQ (reference sequence). V lost 8 bases to trimming and J lost 13 bases; unmatched junction nucleotides: 15. The CDR3 DNA reads TGTGCCAGCTCGTCCGGGACAGGGTTAAATTGGCCCCTCCACTCT. Translated, it gives CASSSGTGLNWPLHS.

In its sample, this clonotype was seen many times. The rearrangement joins TRBV6-2 or TRBV6-3 to TRBJ2-7, with 8 bases matching TRBD2. V lost 5 bases and J lost 1; bases outside the gene matches: 7. The CDR3 has 15 residues. Germline lookup yields CDR1 MNHEY and CDR2 SVGEGT. The chain's CDR3 is CASSEELAVSYEQYF. In nucleotides, the CDR3 is TGTGCCAGCAGTGAAGAACTAGCGGTATCCTACGAGCAGTACTTC.